This T cell receptor (beta chain) comes out of a study of cytomegalovirus exposure and HLA in healthy donors. Study-wide results and caveats: From TCR beta sequences, most subjects' HLA-A and HLA-B alleles were reportedly predicted accurately.

As concerns this clone: The antigen is not known.

The study ran its PCR with 60 Vbeta and 13 Jbeta primers. Repertoires were generated with immunoSEQ multiplex PCR, while TCRdb's copy carries only in-frame clones and drops some. This table holds about 150,000 clones, about 85% found once. V gave up 9 bases and J gave up 0 bases; unmatched junction bases: 6. Germline CDR1 is MNHEY and CDR2 is SVGAGI. The CDR3 is made up of 14 amino acids. What was sequenced was PBMCs. The chain is built from TRBV6-5 and TRBJ2-3; 7 nucleotides agree with TRBD2. This sequence originates from a man aged 25 to 40 in good health and CMV-seropositive. This CDR3 reads CASSLAASTDTQYF. DNA for the CDR3: TGTGCCAGTTCCCTAGCGGCTAGCACAGATACGCAGTATTTT.